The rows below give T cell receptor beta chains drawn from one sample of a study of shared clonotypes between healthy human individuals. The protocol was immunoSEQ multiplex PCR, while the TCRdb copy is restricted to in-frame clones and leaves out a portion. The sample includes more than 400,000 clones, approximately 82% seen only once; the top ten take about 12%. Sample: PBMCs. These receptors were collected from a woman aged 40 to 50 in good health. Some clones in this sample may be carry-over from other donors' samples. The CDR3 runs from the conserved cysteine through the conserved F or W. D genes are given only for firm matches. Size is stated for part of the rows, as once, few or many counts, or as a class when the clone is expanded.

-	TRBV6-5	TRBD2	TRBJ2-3	TGTGCCAGCAGTCCTAGCGGGAGCACAGATACGCAGTATTTT	CASSPSGSTDTQYF
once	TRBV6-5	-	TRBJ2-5	TGTGCCATCAGTGAGGACAGCCAAGAGACCCAGTACTTC	CAISEDSQETQYF
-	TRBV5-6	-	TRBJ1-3	TGTGCCAGCAGCTTTAGTGTTGGAAACACCATATATTTT	CASSFSVGNTIYF
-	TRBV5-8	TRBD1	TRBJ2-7	TGTGCCAGCAGCTCCCCACAGGGGGGCAACGAGCAGTACTTC	CASSSPQGGNEQYF
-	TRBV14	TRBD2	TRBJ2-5	TGTGCCAGCAGTCGGCTAGCGGAAGAGACCCAGTACTTC	CASSRLAEETQYF
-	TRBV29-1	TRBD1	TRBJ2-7	TGCAGCTTTTCACAAGGGACAGGGAGCGAGCAGTACTTC	CSFSQGTGSEQYF
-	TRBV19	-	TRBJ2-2	TGTGCCAGTAGTTTCGACTTGGGTAGGGACTACACCGGGGAGCTGTTTTTT	CASSFDLGRDYTGELFF
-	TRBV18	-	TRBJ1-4	TGTGCCAGCTCACCACGGGGAGTTAATGAAAAACTGTTTTTT	CASSPRGVNEKLFF
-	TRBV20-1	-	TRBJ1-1	TGCAGTGCTAGGGGGGACACTGAAGCTTTCTTT	CSARGDTEAFF
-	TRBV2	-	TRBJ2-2	TGTGCCAGCAGTGAAGGGAGGGGGAACACCGGGGAGCTGTTTTTT	CASSEGRGNTGELFF
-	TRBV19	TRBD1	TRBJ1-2	TGTGCCAGTAGTATTTTACCGGGACAGGGAGCTAACTATGGCTACACCTTC	CASSILPGQGANYGYTF
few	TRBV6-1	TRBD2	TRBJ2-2	TGTGCCAGCAGTCCTAGCGGGAGGGACGCCGGGGAGCTGTTTTTT	CASSPSGRDAGELFF
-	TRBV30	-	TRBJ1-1	TGTGCCTGGACGTGGGGGAACACTGAAGCTTTCTTT	CAWTWGNTEAFF
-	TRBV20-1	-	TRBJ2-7	TGCAGTGCCGAGAGGGGGTACGAGCAGTACTTC	CSAERGYEQYF
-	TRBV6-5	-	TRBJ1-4	TGTGCCAGCGGTCGAGGTCCGTCGGCTAATGAAAAACTGTTTTTT	CASGRGPSANEKLFF
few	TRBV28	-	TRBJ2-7	TGTGCCAGCAGGGGGTCAGGGTCACCTTCCTACGAGCAGTACTTC	CASRGSGSPSYEQYF
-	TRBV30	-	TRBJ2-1	TGTGCCTGGAGTAGGGGGAGGGACAATGAGCAGTTCTTC	CAWSRGRDNEQFF
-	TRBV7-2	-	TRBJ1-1	TGTGCCAGCAGCTTTGAGGGGGGAAGAGCTTTCTTT	CASSFEGGRAFF
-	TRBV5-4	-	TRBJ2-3	TGTGCCAGCAGCCCTATGGATCGCCCAGATACGCAGTATTTT	CASSPMDRPDTQYF
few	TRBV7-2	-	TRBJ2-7	TGTGCCAGCAGCTTATTCTACCAAGCAGAGCAGTACTTC	CASSLFYQAEQYF
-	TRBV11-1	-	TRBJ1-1	TGTGCCAGCAGCTTATTAACAGGGTCCAGCACTGAAGCTTTCTTT	CASSLLTGSSTEAFF
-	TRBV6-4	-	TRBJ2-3	TGTGCCAGCAGTGACTCACCCGCTCTAGTAACAGATACGCAGTATTTT	CASSDSPALVTDTQYF
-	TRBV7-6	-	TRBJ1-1	TGTGCCAGCAGCTTAGACAGGACGAACACTGAAGCTTTCTTT	CASSLDRTNTEAFF
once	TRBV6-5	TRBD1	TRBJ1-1	TGTGCCAGCAGCCGGACAGGGGTAAGGACTGAAGCTTTCTTT	CASSRTGVRTEAFF
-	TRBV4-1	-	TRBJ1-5	TGCGCCAGCAGCCAAAGGGGGGTCAGCAATCAGCCCCAGCATTTT	CASSQRGVSNQPQHF
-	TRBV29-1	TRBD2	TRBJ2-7	TGCAGCGTCCAGGTAGCGGGAATCAGTGGCGAGCAGTACTTC	CSVQVAGISGEQYF
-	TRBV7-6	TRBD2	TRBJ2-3	TGTGCCAGCAGCTTAGGTGCGGGGGGAGATTATGATACGCAGTATTTT	CASSLGAGGDYDTQYF
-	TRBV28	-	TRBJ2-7	TGTGCCAGCAGTTTAGGCAGTTCCTACGAGCAGTACTTC	CASSLGSSYEQYF
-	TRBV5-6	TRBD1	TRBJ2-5	TGTGCCAGCAGCACGGGACAGCTCCAAGAGACCCAGTACTTC	CASSTGQLQETQYF
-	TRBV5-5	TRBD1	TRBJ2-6	TGTGCCAGCAGCTTGACAGGGGACGGGGCCAACGTCCTGACTTTC	CASSLTGDGANVLTF
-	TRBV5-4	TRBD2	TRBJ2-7	TGTGCCAGCAGCTCCGGGACTAGCGGCTACGAGCAGTACTTC	CASSSGTSGYEQYF
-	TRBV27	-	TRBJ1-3	TGTGCCAGCAGTTTAGCAAGCTCTGGAAACACCATATATTTT	CASSLASSGNTIYF
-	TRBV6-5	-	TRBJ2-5	TGTGCCAGCAGTTACTCAGGGACTCGACAAGAGACCCAGTACTTC	CASSYSGTRQETQYF
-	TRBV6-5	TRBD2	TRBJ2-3	TGTGCCAGCAGCAACGGACTAGCGGTGACAGATACGCAGTATTTT	CASSNGLAVTDTQYF
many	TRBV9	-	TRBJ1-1	TGTGCCAGCAGCGTTTCCGGGGACATGAACACTGAAGCTTTCTTT	CASSVSGDMNTEAFF
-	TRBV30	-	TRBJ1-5	TGTGCCTGGAGAGAGGGTAGCAGTTGGCAGCCCCAGCATTTT	CAWREGSSWQPQHF
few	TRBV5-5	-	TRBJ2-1	TGTGCCAGCAGCGCATACAGGGAACTCTCCTACAATGAGCAGTTCTTC	CASSAYRELSYNEQFF
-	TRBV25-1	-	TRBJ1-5	TGTGCCAGCAGTGAATCAGGGAGGGGCAATCAGCCCCAGCATTTT	CASSESGRGNQPQHF
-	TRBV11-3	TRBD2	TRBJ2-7	TGTGCCAGCAGCTTAGCAGCGGGAGTTCGTCAGTACTTC	CASSLAAGVRQYF
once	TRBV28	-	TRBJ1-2	TGTGCCAGCAGTCCGGACTCCGGCTATGGCTACACCTTC	CASSPDSGYGYTF
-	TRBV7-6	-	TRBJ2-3	TGTGCCAGCAGCTTAAGGGTGGGGTCCCCAGATACGCAGTATTTT	CASSLRVGSPDTQYF
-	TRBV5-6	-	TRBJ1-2	TGTGCCAGCAGCCTGTGGAGAGGCGTTGGCTATGGCTACACCTTC	CASSLWRGVGYGYTF
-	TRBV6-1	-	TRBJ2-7	TGTGCCAGCAGTGGAGCCTACGAGCAGTACTTC	CASSGAYEQYF
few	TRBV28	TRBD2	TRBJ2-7	TGTGCCAGCAGTTTAGCGGGAGCAACGTACGAGCAGTACTTC	CASSLAGATYEQYF
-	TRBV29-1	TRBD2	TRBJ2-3	TGCAGCGTTCGTATAGCGGGAGTGTCAGATACGCAGTATTTT	CSVRIAGVSDTQYF
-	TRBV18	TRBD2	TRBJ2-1	TGTGCCAGCTCACCAGGCAGCGGGAGGCCCGATGAGCAGTTCTTC	CASSPGSGRPDEQFF
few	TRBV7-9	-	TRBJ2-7	TGTGCCAGCAGCCCGGAGGGGGCCTACGAGCAGTACTTC	CASSPEGAYEQYF
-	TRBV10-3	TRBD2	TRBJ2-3	TGTGCCATCAGTGAGTCGGGGACTAGGAGAACAGATACGCAGTATTTT	CAISESGTRRTDTQYF
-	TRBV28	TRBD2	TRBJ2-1	TGTGCCAGCAGTTTACTAGCGGGAGTTGAGCAGTTCTTC	CASSLLAGVEQFF
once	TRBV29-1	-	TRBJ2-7	TGCAGCGTGGTCCGGGGCGGCGAGCAGTACTTC	CSVVRGGEQYF
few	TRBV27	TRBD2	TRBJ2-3	TGTGCCAGCAGTTTATCAGGGACTAACACAGATACGCAGTATTTT	CASSLSGTNTDTQYF
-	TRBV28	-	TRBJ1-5	TGTGCCAGCAGTGAAATGGCAGTTAGCAATCAGCCCCAGCATTTT	CASSEMAVSNQPQHF
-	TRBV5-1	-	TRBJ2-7	TGCGCCAGCAGCCTCCATGCCTCCTACGAGCAGTACTTC	CASSLHASYEQYF
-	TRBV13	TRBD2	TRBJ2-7	TGTGCCAGCAGCCCCGGGGAGGGGCACGAGCAGTACTTC	CASSPGEGHEQYF
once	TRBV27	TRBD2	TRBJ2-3	TGTGCCAGCAGTTTAGAGGCGGGAGTAGATACGCAGTATTTT	CASSLEAGVDTQYF